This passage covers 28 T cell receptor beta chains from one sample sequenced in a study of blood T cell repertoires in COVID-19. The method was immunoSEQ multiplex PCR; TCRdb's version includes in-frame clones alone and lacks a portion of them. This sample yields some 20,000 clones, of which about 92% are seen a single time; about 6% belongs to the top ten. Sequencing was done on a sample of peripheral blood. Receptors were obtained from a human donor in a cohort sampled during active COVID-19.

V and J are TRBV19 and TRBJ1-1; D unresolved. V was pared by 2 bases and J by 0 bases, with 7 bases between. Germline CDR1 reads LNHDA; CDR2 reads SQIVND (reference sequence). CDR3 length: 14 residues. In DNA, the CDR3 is TGTGCCAGTAGTATATCCGGGGTGAACACTGAAGCTTTCTTT. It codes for CASSISGVNTEAFF. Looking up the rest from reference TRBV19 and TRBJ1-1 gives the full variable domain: DGGITQSPKYLFRKEGQNVTLSCEQNLNHDAMYWYRQDPGQGLRLIYYSQIVNDFQKGDIAEGYSVSREKKESFPLTVTSAQKNPTAFYLCASSISGVNTEAFFGQGTRLTVV.

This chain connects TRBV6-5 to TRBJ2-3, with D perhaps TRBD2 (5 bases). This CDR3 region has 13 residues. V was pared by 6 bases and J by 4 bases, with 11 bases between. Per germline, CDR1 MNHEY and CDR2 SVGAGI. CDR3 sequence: CASRLGDADTQYF. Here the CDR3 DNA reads TGTGCCAGCAGGCTCGGGGATGCAGATACGCAGTATTTT.

The DNA for the CDR3 is TGTGCCAGCAGTCCAACTTCTAGCAACTACAGACAAGAGACCCAGTACTTC. It codes for CASSPTSSNYRQETQYF. The rearrangement uses TRBV6-6 and TRBJ2-5, with TRBD2 as a possible D gene (5 bases). CDR1 MNHNY and CDR2 SVGAGI come from the germline V gene (reference sequence). CDR3 length: 17 amino acids. The V end was cut by 5 bases, the J end by 2 bases, with 21 bases between.

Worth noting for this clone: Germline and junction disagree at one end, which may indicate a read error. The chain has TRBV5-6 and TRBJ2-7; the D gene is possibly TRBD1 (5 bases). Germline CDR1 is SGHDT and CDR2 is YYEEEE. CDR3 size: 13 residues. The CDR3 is CASSLAAGPEQYF. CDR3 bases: TGTGCCAGCAGTTTGGCCGCAGGGCCCGAGCAGTACTTC.

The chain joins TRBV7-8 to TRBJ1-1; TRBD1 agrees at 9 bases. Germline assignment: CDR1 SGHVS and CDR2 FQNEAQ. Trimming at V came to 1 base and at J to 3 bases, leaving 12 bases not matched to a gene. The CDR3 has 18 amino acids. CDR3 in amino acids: CASSLGLGTGRIYTEAFF. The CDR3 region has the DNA TGTGCCAGCAGCTTAGGTTTGGGGACAGGGAGAATCTACACTGAAGCTTTCTTT.

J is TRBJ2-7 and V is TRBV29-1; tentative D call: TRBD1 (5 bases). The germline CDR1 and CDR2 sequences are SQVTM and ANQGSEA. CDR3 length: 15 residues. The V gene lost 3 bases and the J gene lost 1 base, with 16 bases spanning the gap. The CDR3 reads CSVERLAGLSYEQYF. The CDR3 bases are TGCAGCGTTGAGAGGCTGGCAGGGCTTTCCTACGAGCAGTACTTC.

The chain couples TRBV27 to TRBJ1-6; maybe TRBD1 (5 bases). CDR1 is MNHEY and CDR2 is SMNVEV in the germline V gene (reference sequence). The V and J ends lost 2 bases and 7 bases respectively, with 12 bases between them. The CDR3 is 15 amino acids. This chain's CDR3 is CASSLQGWGNSPLHF. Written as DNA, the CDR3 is TGTGCCAGCAGTTTACAGGGTTGGGGAAATTCACCCCTCCACTTT.

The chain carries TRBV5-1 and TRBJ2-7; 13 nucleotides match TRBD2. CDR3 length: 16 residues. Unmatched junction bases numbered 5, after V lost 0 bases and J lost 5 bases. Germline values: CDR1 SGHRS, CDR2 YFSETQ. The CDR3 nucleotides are TGCGCCAGCAGCTTGGGGACTAGCGGGAGTTTGGACGAGCAGTACTTC. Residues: CASSLGTSGSLDEQYF.

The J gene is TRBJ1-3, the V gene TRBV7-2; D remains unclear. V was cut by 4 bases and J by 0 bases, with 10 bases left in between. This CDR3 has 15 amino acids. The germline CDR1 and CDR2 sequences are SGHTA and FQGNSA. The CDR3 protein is CASSSLLSSGNTIYF. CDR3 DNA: TGTGCCAGCAGCTCATTACTAAGCTCTGGAAACACCATATATTTT.

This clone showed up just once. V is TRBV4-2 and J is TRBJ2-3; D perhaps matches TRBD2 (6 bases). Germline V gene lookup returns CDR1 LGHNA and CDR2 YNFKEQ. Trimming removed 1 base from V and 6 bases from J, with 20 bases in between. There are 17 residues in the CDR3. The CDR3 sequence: CASSQVSSGRGMDTQYF. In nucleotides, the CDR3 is TGTGCCAGCAGCCAAGTTAGTTCAGGTCGGGGGATGGATACGCAGTATTTT.

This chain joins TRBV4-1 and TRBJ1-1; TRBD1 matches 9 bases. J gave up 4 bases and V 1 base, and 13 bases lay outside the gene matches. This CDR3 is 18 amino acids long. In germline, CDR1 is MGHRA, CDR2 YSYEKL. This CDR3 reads CASSQASSGTGPATEAFF. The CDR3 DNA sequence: TGCGCCAGCAGCCAAGCGTCTTCCGGGACAGGGCCGGCCACTGAAGCTTTCTTT.

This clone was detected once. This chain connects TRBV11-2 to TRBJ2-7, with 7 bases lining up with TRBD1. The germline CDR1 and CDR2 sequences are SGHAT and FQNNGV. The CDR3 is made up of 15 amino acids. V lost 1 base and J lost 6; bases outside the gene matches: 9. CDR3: CASSLAWDSGGEQYF. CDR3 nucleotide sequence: TGTGCCAGCAGCTTAGCATGGGACAGTGGAGGCGAGCAGTACTTC.

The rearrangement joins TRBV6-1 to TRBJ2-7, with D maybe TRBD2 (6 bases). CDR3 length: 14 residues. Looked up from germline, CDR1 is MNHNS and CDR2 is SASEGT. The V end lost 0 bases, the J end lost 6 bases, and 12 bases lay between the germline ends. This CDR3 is CASSEAPTSLEQYF. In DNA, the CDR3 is TGTGCCAGCAGTGAAGCCCCGACTAGTCTCGAGCAGTACTTC.

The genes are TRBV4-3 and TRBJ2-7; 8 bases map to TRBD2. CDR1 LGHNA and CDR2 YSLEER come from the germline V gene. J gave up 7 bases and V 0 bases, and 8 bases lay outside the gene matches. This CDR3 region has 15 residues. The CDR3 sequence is CASSQDGLGGGEQYF. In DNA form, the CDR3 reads TGCGCCAGCAGCCAAGATGGCCTCGGGGGGGGTGAGCAGTACTTC.

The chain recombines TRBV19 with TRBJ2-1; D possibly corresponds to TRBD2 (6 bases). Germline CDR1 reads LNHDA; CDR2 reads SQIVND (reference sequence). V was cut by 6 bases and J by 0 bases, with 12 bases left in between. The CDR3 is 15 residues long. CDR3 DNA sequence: TGTGCCAGTAGCGCTTCCGGGAGCTCCTACAATGAGCAGTTCTTC. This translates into CASSASGSSYNEQFF.

CDR3 DNA: TGTGCCACCAGTGCTACAGGGGGCGGAGAGACCCAGTACTTC. Its translation is CATSATGGGETQYF. The J gene is TRBJ2-5, the V gene TRBV24-1, with 9 bases lining up with TRBD1. Germline V gives CDR1 KGHDR, CDR2 SFDVKD. CDR3 size: 14 residues. With V trimmed by 5 bases and J by 4 bases, 4 bases remained unmatched.

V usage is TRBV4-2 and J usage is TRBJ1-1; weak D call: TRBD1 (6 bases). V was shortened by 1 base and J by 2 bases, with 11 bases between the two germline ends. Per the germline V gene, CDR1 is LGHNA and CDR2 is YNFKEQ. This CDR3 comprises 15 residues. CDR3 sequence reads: CASSQAAGDNTEAFF. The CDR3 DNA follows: TGTGCCAGCAGCCAAGCAGCAGGGGACAACACTGAAGCTTTCTTT.

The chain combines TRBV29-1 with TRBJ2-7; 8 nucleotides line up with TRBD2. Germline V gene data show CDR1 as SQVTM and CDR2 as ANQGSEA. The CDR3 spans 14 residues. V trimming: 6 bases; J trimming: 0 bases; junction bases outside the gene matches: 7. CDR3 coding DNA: TGCAGCGTGACCGGACGGGAGGGCTCCTACGAGCAGTACTTC. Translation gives CSVTGREGSYEQYF.

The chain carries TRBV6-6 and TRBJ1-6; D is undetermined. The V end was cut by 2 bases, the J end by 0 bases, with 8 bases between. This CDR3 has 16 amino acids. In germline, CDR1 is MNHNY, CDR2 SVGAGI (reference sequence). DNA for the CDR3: TGTGCCAGCAGTTACACCGGGAGCTCCTATAATTCACCCCTCCACTTT. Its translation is CASSYTGSSYNSPLHF.

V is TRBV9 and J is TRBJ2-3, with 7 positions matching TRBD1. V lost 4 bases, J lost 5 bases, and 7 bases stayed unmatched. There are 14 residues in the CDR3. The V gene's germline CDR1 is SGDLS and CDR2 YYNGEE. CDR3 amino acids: CASSLTGAGDTQYF. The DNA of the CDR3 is TGTGCCAGCAGCCTAACAGGGGCTGGAGATACGCAGTATTTT. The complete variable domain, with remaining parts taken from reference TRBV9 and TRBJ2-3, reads DSGVTQTPKHLITATGQRVTLRCSPRSGDLSVYWYQQSLDQGLQFLIQYYNGEERAKGNILERFSAQQFPDLHSELNLSSLELGDSALYFCASSLTGAGDTQYFGPGTRLTVL.

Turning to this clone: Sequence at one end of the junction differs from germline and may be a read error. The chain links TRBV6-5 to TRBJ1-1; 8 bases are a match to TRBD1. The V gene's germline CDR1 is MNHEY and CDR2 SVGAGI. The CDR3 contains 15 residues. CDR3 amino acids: CASTYGQGLNTEAFF. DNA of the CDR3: TGTGCCAGCACTTACGGACAGGGCTTGAACACTGAAGCTTTCTTT.

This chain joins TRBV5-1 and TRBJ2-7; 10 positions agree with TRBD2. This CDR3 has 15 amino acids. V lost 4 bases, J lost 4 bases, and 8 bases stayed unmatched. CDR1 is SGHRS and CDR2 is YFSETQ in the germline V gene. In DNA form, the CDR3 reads TGCGCCAGCAGCAAGATAGTAGCGGGAGGTTACGAGCAGTACTTC. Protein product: CASSKIVAGGYEQYF.

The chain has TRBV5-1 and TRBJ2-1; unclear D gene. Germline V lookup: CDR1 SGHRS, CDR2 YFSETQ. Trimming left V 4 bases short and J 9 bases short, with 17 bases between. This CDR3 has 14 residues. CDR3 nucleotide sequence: TGCGCCAGCAGCCTGTTCATTTTACGTAGTGAGCAGTTCTTC. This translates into CASSLFILRSEQFF.

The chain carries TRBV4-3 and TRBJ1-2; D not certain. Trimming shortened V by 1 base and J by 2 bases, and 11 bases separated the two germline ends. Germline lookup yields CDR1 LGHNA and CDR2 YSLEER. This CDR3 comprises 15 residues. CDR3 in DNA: TGCGCCAGCAGCCAAGCCACCCAGTCCAACTATGGCTACACCTTC. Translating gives CASSQATQSNYGYTF.

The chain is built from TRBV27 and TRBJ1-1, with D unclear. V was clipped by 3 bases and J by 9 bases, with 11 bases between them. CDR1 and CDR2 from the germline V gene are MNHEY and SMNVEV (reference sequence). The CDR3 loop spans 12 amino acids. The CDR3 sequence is CASSFLRGKAFF. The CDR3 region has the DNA TGTGCCAGCAGTTTTTTGAGAGGGAAAGCTTTCTTT.

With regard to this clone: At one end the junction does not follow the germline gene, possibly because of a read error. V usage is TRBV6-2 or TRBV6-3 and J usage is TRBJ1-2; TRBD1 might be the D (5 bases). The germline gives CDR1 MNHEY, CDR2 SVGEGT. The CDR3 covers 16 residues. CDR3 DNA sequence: TGTGCCAGCAGCTATAATGGGGCCTACAGGAGCTATGGCCACACCTTC. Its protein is CASSYNGAYRSYGHTF.

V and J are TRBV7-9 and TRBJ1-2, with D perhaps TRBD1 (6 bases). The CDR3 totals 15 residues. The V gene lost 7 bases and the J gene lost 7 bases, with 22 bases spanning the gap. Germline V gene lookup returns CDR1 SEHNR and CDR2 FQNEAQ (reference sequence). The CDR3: CASTHVPVRGGGYTF. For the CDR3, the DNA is TGTGCCAGCACCCATGTCCCGGTACGAGGGGGTGGCTACACCTTC.

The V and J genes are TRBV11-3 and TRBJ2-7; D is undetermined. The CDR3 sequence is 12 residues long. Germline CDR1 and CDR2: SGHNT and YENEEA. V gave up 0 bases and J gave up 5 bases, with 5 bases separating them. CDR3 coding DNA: TGTGCCAGCAGCTTAGATCCTAACGAGCAGTACTTC. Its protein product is CASSLDPNEQYF.